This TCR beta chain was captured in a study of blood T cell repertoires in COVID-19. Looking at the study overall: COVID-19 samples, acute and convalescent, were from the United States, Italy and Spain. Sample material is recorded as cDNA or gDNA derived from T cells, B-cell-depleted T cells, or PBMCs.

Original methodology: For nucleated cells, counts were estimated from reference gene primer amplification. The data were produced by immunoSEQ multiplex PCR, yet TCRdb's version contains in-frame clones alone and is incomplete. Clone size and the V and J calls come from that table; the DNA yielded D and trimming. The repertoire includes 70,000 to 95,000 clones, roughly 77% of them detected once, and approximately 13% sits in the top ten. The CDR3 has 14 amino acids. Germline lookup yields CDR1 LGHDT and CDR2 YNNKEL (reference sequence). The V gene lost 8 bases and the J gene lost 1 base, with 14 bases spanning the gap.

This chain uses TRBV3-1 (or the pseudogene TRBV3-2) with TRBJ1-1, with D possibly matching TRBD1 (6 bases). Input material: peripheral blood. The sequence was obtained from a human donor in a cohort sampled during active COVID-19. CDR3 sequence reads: CASRTATGNTEAFF. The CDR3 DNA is TGTGCCAGCCGTACAGCGACAGGGAACACTGAAGCTTTCTTT.